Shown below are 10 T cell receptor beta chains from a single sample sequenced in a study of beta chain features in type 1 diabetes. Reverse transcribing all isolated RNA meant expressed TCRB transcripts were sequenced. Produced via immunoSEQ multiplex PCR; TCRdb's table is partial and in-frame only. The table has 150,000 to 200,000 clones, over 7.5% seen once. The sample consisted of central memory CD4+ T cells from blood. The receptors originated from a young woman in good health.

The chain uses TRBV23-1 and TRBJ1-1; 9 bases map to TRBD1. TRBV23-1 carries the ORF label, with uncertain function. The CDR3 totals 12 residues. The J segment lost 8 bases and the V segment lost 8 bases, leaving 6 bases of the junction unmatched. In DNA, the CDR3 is TGCGCCAGCTGGGGAGACAGGGGGGAAGCTTTCTTT. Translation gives CASWGDRGEAFF.

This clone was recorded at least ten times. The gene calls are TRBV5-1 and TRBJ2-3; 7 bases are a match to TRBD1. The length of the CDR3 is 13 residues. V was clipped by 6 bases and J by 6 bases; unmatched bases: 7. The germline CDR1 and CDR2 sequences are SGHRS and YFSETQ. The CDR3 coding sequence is TGCGCCAGCAAATCCCAGACAGGGGATACGCAGTATTTT. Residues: CASKSQTGDTQYF.

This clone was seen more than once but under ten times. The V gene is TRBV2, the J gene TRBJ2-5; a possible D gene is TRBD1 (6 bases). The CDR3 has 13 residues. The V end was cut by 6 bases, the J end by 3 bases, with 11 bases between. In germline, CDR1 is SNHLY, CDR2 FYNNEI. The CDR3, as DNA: TGTGCCAGCAGCGGACAGATAAAAGAGACCCAGTACTTC. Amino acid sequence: CASSGQIKETQYF.

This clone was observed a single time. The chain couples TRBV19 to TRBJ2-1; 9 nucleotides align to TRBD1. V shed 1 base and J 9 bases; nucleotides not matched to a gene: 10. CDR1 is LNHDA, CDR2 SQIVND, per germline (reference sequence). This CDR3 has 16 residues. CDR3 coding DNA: TGTGCCAGTAGTATAGCCGCGGGACAGGGTGCGGCTGAGCAGTTCTTC. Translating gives CASSIAAGQGAAEQFF. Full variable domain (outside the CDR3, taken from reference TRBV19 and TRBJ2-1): DGGITQSPKYLFRKEGQNVTLSCEQNLNHDAMYWYRQDPGQGLRLIYYSQIVNDFQKGDIAEGYSVSREKKESFPLTVTSAQKNPTAFYLCASSIAAGQGAAEQFFGPGTRLTVL.

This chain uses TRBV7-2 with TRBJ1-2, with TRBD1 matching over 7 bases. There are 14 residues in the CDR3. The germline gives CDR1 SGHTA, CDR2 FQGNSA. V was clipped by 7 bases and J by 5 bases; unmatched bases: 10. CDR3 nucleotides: TGTGCCAGCATGCCGGGACAGTCGTTTTATGGCTACACCTTC. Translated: CASMPGQSFYGYTF.

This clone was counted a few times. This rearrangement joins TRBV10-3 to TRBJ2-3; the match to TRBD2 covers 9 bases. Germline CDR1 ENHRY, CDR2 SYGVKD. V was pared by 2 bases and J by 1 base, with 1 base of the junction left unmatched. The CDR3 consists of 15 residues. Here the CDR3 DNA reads TGTGCCATCAGTGAGATAGCGGGAGGCACAGATACGCAGTATTTT. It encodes CAISEIAGGTDTQYF.

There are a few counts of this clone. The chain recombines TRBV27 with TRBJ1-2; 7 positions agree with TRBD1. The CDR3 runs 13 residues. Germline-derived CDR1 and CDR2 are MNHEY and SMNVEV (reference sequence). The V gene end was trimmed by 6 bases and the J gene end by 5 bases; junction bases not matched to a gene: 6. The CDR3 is CASRAETGYGYTF. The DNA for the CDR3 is TGTGCCAGCAGGGCCGAGACAGGGTATGGCTACACCTTC.

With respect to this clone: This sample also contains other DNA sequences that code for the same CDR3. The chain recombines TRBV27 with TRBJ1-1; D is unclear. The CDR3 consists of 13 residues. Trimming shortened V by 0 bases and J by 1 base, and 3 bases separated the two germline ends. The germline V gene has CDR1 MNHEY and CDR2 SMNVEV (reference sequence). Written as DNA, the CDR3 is TGTGCCAGCAGTTTATCTCGGAACACTGAAGCTTTCTTT. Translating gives CASSLSRNTEAFF.

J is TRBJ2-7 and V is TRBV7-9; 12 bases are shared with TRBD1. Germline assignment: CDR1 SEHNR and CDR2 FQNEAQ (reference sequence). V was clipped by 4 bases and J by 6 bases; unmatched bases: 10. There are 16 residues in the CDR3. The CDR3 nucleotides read TGTGCCAGCAGCTCACCACCGGGACAGGGGGCCAGCGAGCAGTACTTC. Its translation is CASSSPPGQGASEQYF.

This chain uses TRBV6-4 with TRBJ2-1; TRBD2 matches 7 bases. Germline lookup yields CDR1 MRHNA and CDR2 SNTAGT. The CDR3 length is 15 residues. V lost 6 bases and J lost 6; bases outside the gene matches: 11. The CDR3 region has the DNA TGTGCCAGCAGCCTGGAGGGAGGGCCGCTCAATGAGCAGTTCTTC. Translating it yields CASSLEGGPLNEQFF.